These 22 T cell receptor beta chains share one sample of origin, sequenced in a study of blood T cell repertoires in COVID-19. Clones were sequenced by immunoSEQ multiplex PCR, and TCRdb holds only the in-frame ones, with some missing. Of about 220,000 clones in the sample, roughly 88% were seen once. Sequenced sample: PBMCs or T cells enriched from blood (not recorded which). These receptors originate from a woman in her forties or fifties with acute COVID-19.

This clone has just a few counts. V usage is TRBV6-5 and J usage is TRBJ1-6; 8 positions match TRBD1. V was pared by 2 bases and J by 8 bases, with 5 bases of the junction left unmatched. This CDR3 has 15 residues. Germline loops: CDR1 MNHEY, CDR2 SVGAGI. CDR3 nucleotide sequence: TGTGCCAGCAGTTACACGACAGGGGATGATTCACCCCTCCACTTT. It translates to CASSYTTGDDSPLHF.

The genes are TRBV19 and TRBJ1-2; unclear D gene. The CDR3 extends over 14 amino acids. Germline V gene sequence: CDR1 LNHDA, CDR2 SQIVND (reference sequence). Trimming removed 6 bases from V and 7 bases from J, with 18 bases in between. The CDR3 region is CASSRAGGISGYTF. For the CDR3, the DNA is TGTGCCAGTAGCCGGGCGGGAGGGATCTCTGGCTACACCTTC.

The rearrangement joins TRBV15 to TRBJ2-1; TRBD2 matches at 7 bases. CDR3 length equals 14 residues. The J segment lost 8 bases and the V segment lost 3 bases, leaving 7 bases of the junction unmatched. Germline CDR1 and CDR2: LNHNV and YYDKDF (reference sequence). The CDR3 DNA sequence: TGTGCCACCAGCAGGGCCCGACTAGCCTATGAGCAGTTCTTC. It is translated as CATSRARLAYEQFF.

This chain joins TRBV19 and TRBJ1-4; 9 positions agree with TRBD1. From germline, CDR1 is LNHDA and CDR2 SQIVND (reference sequence). V lost 5 bases to trimming and J lost 5 bases; unmatched junction nucleotides: 6. This CDR3 is built from 15 residues. CDR3 bases: TGTGCCAGTAGTTCTTCCGGGACAGGGAATGAAAAACTGTTTTTT. The encoded protein is CASSSSGTGNEKLFF. The full variable domain, rest sourced from reference TRBV19 and TRBJ1-4, is DGGITQSPKYLFRKEGQNVTLSCEQNLNHDAMYWYRQDPGQGLRLIYYSQIVNDFQKGDIAEGYSVSREKKESFPLTVTSAQKNPTAFYLCASSSSGTGNEKLFFGSGTQLSVL.

V usage is TRBV5-4 and J usage is TRBJ1-3; D is perhaps TRBD1 (5 bases). Germline V gene data show CDR1 as SGHNT and CDR2 as YYREEE (reference sequence). There are 14 residues in the CDR3. V was trimmed by 4 bases and J by 2 bases, leaving 10 bases between them. CDR3 residues: CASSPGGAGNTIYF. CDR3 bases: TGTGCCAGCAGCCCCGGGGGGGCTGGAAACACCATATATTTT.

V usage is TRBV7-3 and J usage is TRBJ1-1, with TRBD1 as a possible D gene (5 bases). The length of the CDR3 is 14 residues. Germline CDR1 SGHTA, CDR2 FQGTGA. V lost 2 bases and J 1 base, leaving 8 bases between the germline ends. The CDR3 reads CASSLRGTNTEAFF. The CDR3 nucleotides are TGTGCCAGCAGCTTACGGGGGACGAACACTGAAGCTTTCTTT.

The chain couples TRBV7-8 to TRBJ1-1, with 7 bases matching TRBD1. This CDR3 comprises 13 residues. The J segment lost 4 bases and the V segment lost 5 bases, leaving 4 bases of the junction unmatched. Germline CDR1 is SGHVS and CDR2 is FQNEAQ. CDR3 DNA sequence: TGTGCCAGCAGCACCCGGGACAGCACTGAAGCTTTCTTT. This sequence encodes CASSTRDSTEAFF.

The chain uses TRBV2 and TRBJ2-1, with TRBD2 as a possible D gene (5 bases). The CDR3 is 15 amino acids. The V end lost 4 bases, the J end lost 3 bases, and 13 bases lay between the germline ends. CDR1 is SNHLY and CDR2 is FYNNEI in the germline V gene. CDR3 in amino acids: CASSVEGGVYNEQFF. The CDR3 DNA follows: TGTGCCAGCAGTGTCGAGGGCGGAGTCTACAATGAGCAGTTCTTC.

This chain joins TRBV7-3 and TRBJ1-1; D remains ambiguous. Germline V gene data show CDR1 as SGHTA and CDR2 as FQGTGA. The CDR3 runs to 13 residues. Trimming left V 5 bases short and J 2 bases short, with 9 bases between. The CDR3 region is CASSRDINTEAFF. In DNA form, the CDR3 reads TGTGCCAGCAGCCGCGATATTAACACTGAAGCTTTCTTT. The full variable domain, in which reference TRBV7-3 and TRBJ1-1 provide the parts outside the CDR3, is GAGVSQTPSNKVTEKGKYVELRCDPISGHTALYWYRQSLGQGPEFLIYFQGTGAADDSGLPNDRFFAVRPEGSVSTLKIQRTERGDSAVYLCASSRDINTEAFFGQGTRLTVV.

This sequence joins TRBV11-2 and TRBJ2-7; a possible D gene is TRBD1 (5 bases). The germline V gene encodes CDR1 SGHAT and CDR2 FQNNGV. Trimming cost V 5 bases and J 2 bases, with 25 bases left between them. CDR3 length: 18 residues. CDR3 region: CASSQPPRRQSSPYEQYF. DNA for the CDR3: TGTGCCAGCAGCCAACCGCCGCGGAGACAGTCATCCCCCTACGAGCAGTACTTC.

The J gene is TRBJ1-1, the V gene TRBV9; tentative D call: TRBD1 (5 bases). With 6 bases removed from V and 7 bases from J, the gap between germline ends came to 16 bases. CDR1 is SGDLS, CDR2 YYNGEE, per germline. CDR3 size: 13 residues. CDR3 nucleotides: TGTGCCAGCACCCCGACCTGGCAGGGTGAAGCTTTCTTT. Translated: CASTPTWQGEAFF.

The CDR3 here is CASSLGPGGTGELFF. CDR3 coding DNA: TGTGCCAGCAGTTTAGGCCCAGGGGGCACCGGGGAGCTGTTTTTT. The chain uses TRBV28 and TRBJ2-2; 7 bases align to TRBD1. Germline V gene data show CDR1 as MDHEN and CDR2 as SYDVKM. V trimming: 2 bases; J trimming: 4 bases; junction bases outside the gene matches: 4. The CDR3 consists of 15 residues.

V gene TRBV2 combines with J gene TRBJ2-3; 9 bases line up with TRBD2. V lost 8 bases and J lost 0; bases outside the gene matches: 9. The CDR3 spans 16 residues. Germline CDR1 is SNHLY and CDR2 is FYNNEI. CDR3 sequence (DNA): TGTGCCAGCCACGTTAGCGGGAGAGCAAGCACAGATACGCAGTATTTT. It specifies CASHVSGRASTDTQYF.

The chain employs TRBV28 and TRBJ2-7; 8 bases line up with TRBD1. V lost 8 bases and J lost 2; bases outside the gene matches: 8. Germline V gives CDR1 MDHEN, CDR2 SYDVKM. This CDR3 is 14 amino acids long. CDR3 in amino acids: CASEDREATYEQYF. CDR3 coding DNA: TGTGCCAGCGAGGACAGGGAGGCAACCTACGAGCAGTACTTC.

The J gene is TRBJ1-1, the V gene TRBV3-1 (or the pseudogene TRBV3-2); unclear D gene. The CDR3 runs 13 residues. V dropped 1 base and J dropped 8 bases, with 11 bases sitting between them. In germline, CDR1 is LGHDT, CDR2 YNNKEL (reference sequence). CDR3 coding DNA: TGTGCCAGCAGCCAAGCCGGGGTGGTGGAAGCTTTCTTT. It yields the protein CASSQAGVVEAFF.

The chain combines TRBV10-3 with TRBJ1-3; D unclear. Deletions cut 8 bases from V and 0 bases from J, with 14 bases between. The CDR3 consists of 15 residues. Per germline, CDR1 ENHRY and CDR2 SYGVKD. The CDR3 DNA sequence: TGTGCCATCTCAGAGGGCGGAATCTCTGGAAACACCATATATTTT. Its protein product is CAISEGGISGNTIYF.

The V and J genes are TRBV20-1 and TRBJ1-3; D gene uncertain. Germline V lookup: CDR1 DFQATT, CDR2 SNEGSKA (reference sequence). Trimming shortened V by 3 bases and J by 3 bases, and 9 bases separated the two germline ends. The CDR3 sequence is 13 residues long. The CDR3 spells CSASSGIGNTIYF. CDR3 sequence (DNA): TGCAGTGCTAGTTCGGGTATTGGAAACACCATATATTTT.

The V and J genes are TRBV9 and TRBJ2-2; 11 bases fit TRBD2. This CDR3 has 17 residues. V was pared by 2 bases and J by 6 bases, with 9 bases of the junction left unmatched. CDR1 is SGDLS and CDR2 is YYNGEE in the germline V gene. For the CDR3, the DNA is TGTGCCAGCAGCGTCTCCGTAGCGGGAGGGCCCGCCGGGGAGCTGTTTTTT. Translated, it gives CASSVSVAGGPAGELFF.

This clone occurred a few times. This chain joins TRBV3-1 (or the pseudogene TRBV3-2) and TRBJ2-1, with TRBD1 as a possible D gene (6 bases). The CDR3 runs 14 residues. The V end was cut by 2 bases, the J end by 10 bases, with 15 bases between. Germline CDR1 is LGHDT and CDR2 is YNNKEL (reference sequence). CDR3 coding DNA: TGTGCCAGCAGCCAATCCGAGACAGGCAGAGAGCAGTTCTTC. Its translation: CASSQSETGREQFF.

This clone was seen only a few times. This chain uses TRBV20-1 with TRBJ2-3; 7 bases match TRBD2. V gave up 3 bases and J gave up 4 bases; unmatched junction bases: 4. Germline CDR1 and CDR2: DFQATT and SNEGSKA (reference sequence). The CDR3 covers 13 residues. The CDR3 DNA reads as TGCAGTGCTAGTATACTAGCGCCAGATACGCAGTATTTT. The encoded protein is CSASILAPDTQYF.

The genes are TRBV2 and TRBJ2-3; no firm D call. This CDR3 is 11 amino acids long. Germline loops: CDR1 SNHLY, CDR2 FYNNEI. The V end lost 4 bases, the J end lost 6 bases, and 5 bases lay between the germline ends. CDR3 in amino acids: CASSASDTQYF. The CDR3 DNA is TGTGCCAGCAGTGCCTCGGATACGCAGTATTTT.

This rearrangement joins TRBV19 to TRBJ2-7, with a weak D call TRBD1 (6 bases). Germline CDR1 and CDR2: LNHDA and SQIVND (reference sequence). The V end was cut by 3 bases, the J end by 7 bases, with 19 bases between. The CDR3 extends over 15 amino acids. The CDR3 loop reads CASSMGAYSQFEQYF. The CDR3 DNA reads as TGTGCCAGTAGTATGGGGGCTTATTCTCAGTTTGAGCAGTACTTC.